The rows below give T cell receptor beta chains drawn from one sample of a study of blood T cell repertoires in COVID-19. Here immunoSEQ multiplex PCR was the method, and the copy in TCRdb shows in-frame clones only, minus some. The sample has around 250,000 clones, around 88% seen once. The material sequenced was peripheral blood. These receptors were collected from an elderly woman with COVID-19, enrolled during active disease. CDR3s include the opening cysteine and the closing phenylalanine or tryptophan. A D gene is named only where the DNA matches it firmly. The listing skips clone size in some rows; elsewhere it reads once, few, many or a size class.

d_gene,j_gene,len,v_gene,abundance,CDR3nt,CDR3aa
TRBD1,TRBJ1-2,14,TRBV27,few,TGTGCCAGCAGCCGGACAGGGCGATACTGGGGCTACACCTTC,CASSRTGRYWGYTF
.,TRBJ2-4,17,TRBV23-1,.,TGCGCCAGCAGTCAATCGTTCGCTTGGGACACCAAAAACATTCAGTACTTC,CASSQSFAWDTKNIQYF
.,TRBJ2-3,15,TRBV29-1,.,TGCAGCGTTGAAAGGGGCGGGGGCGGCACAGATACGCAGTATTTT,CSVERGGGGTDTQYF
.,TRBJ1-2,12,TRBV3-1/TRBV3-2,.,TGTGCCAGCAGCCAGGTCCGGAGTGGCTACACCTTC,CASSQVRSGYTF
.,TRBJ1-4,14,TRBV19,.,TGTGCCAGTAGTATCACGGGGAGTCGGAGAAAACTGTTTTTT,CASSITGSRRKLFF
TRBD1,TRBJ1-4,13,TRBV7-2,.,TGTGCCAGCAGACCCAACAGGGGTGAAAAACTGTTTTTT,CASRPNRGEKLFF
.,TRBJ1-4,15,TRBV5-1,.,TGCGCCAGCAGCTTGGGCGGTACAACTAATGAAAAACTGTTTTTT,CASSLGGTTNEKLFF
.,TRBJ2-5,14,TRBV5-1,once,TGCGCCAGCAGCTTGAGTAGTGGGGAGGAGACCCAGTACTTC,CASSLSSGEETQYF
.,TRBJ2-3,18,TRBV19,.,TGTGCCAGTAGTATGGGGTCTTTTCGGACACGGATTGGGGATACGCAGTATTTT,CASSMGSFRTRIGDTQYF
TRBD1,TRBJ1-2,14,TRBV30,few,TGTGCCTGGAGTGGGGGACAGGGGTATAGGGGCTACACCTTC,CAWSGGQGYRGYTF
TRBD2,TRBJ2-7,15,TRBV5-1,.,TGCGCCAGCAGCTTGGTTATAGCGGGGGCCTACGAGCAGTACTTC,CASSLVIAGAYEQYF
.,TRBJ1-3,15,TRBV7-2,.,TGTGCCAGCAGCTTATTTGCGACTCTTGGAAACACCATATATTTT,CASSLFATLGNTIYF
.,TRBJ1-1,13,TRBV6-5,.,TGTGCCAGCAGTTTGGTAGAGAACACTGAAGCTTTCTTT,CASSLVENTEAFF
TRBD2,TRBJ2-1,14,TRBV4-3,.,TGCGCCAGCAGCCATGACCTAGCGGATAATGAGCAGTTCTTC,CASSHDLADNEQFF
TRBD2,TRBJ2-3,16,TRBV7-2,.,TGTGCCAGCAGCTATCTAGCGGGGGGACGCACAGATACGCAGTATTTT,CASSYLAGGRTDTQYF
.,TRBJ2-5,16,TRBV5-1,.,TGCGCCAGCAGCTTGGGAGTATCAGGCCCCCAAGAGACCCAGTACTTC,CASSLGVSGPQETQYF
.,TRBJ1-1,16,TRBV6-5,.,TGTGCCAGCAGTTACTCAAATCCAGGGCGGGGGACTGAAGCTTTCTTT,CASSYSNPGRGTEAFF
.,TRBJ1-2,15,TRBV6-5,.,TGTGCCAGCAGTTCCTCGCAGGGATTAAACTATGGCTACACCTTC,CASSSSQGLNYGYTF
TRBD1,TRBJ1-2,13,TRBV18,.,TGTGCCAGCTCACCCGACAGGGAGTATGGCTACACCTTC,CASSPDREYGYTF
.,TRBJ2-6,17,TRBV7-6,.,TGTGCCAGCAGCTTAGATGGCAGGGTGTCTGGGGCCAACGTCCTGACTTTC,CASSLDGRVSGANVLTF
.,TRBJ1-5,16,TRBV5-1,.,TGCGCCAGCAGCTTAGGACTGGATGGGGGCCATCAGCCCCAGCATTTT,CASSLGLDGGHQPQHF
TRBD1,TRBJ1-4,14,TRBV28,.,TGTGCCAGCAGTCCCTCCGGGACAGTTGAAAAACTGTTTTTT,CASSPSGTVEKLFF
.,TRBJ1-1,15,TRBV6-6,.,TGTGCCAGCAGTTCCTCGGGGGGACCGAACACTGAAGCTTTCTTT,CASSSSGGPNTEAFF
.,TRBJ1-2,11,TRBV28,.,TGTGCCAGCTCCAGGGGACGGGGCTACACCTTC,CASSRGRGYTF
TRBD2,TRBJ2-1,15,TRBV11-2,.,TGTGCCAGCAGCCCCCGGCCTAGCGGGGGAGATGAGCAGTTCTTC,CASSPRPSGGDEQFF
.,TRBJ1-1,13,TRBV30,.,TGTGCCTGGGAGCAACAGGGGAACACTGAAGCTTTCTTT,CAWEQQGNTEAFF
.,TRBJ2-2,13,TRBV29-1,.,TGCAGCGTTGATCGGGGATACACCGGGGAGCTGTTTTTT,CSVDRGYTGELFF
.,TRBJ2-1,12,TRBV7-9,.,TGTGCCAGCAGCTTATCCCCCCTAGGGCAGTTCTTC,CASSLSPLGQFF
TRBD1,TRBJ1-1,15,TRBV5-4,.,TGTGCCAGCAGCTCCGGACAGGGAAAGAACACTGAAGCTTTCTTT,CASSSGQGKNTEAFF
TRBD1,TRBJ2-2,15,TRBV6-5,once,TGTGCCAGCAGCCTCGCCAGGGGGCGAGACGGGGAGCTGTTTTTT,CASSLARGRDGELFF
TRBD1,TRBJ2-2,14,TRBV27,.,TGTGCCAGCAGCCCGGGACAGATCACCGGGGAGCTGTTTTTT,CASSPGQITGELFF
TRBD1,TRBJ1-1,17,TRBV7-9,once,TGTGCCAGCAGCTCCACGCCGGGACAGGGGGCGAACACTGAAGCTTTCTTT,CASSSTPGQGANTEAFF
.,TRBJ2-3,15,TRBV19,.,TGTGCCAGTAGTTTGATACTAGCATCGGCAGATACGCAGTATTTT,CASSLILASADTQYF
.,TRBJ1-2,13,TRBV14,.,TGTGCCAGCAGGCCTCAGGGTTCCTATGGCTACACCTTC,CASRPQGSYGYTF